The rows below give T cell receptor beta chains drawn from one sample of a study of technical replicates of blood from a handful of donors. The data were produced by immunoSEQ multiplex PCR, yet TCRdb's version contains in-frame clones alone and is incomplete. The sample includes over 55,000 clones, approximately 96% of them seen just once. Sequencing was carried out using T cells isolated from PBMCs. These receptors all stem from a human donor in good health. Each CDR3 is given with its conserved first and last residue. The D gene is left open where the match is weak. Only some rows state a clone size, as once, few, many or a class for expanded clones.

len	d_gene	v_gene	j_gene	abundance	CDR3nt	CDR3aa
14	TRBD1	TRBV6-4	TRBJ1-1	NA	TGTGCCAGCAGAGGACAGGAAATGAACACTGAAGCTTTCTTT	CASRGQEMNTEAFF
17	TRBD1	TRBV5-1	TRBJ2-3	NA	TGCGCCAGCAGCCCCGGACAGGGGGCTTGGGGCACAGATACGCAGTATTTT	CASSPGQGAWGTDTQYF
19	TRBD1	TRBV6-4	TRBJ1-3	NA	TGTGCCAGCACCCGGACAGGTTCTCACCCCTTGTCTGCGGGAAACACCATATATTTT	CASTRTGSHPLSAGNTIYF
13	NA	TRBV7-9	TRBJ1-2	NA	TGTGCCAGCAGCCCCCCGGACATGTATGGCTACACCTTC	CASSPPDMYGYTF
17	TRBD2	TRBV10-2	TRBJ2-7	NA	TGCGCCAGCAGTGAGCCCGGGACTAGCGGCAGCTCCTACGAGCAGTACTTC	CASSEPGTSGSSYEQYF
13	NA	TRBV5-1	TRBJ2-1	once	TGCGCCAGCGGCGATCCCGGCGGAAATGAGCAGTTCTTC	CASGDPGGNEQFF
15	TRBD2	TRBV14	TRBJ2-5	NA	TGTGCCAGCAGTGTGGGACTAGCGTTCGTTGAGACCCAGTACTTC	CASSVGLAFVETQYF
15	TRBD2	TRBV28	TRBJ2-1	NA	TGTGCCAGCATCCCGGGACTAGCGACTCACAATGAGCAGTTCTTC	CASIPGLATHNEQFF
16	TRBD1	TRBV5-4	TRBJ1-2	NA	TGTGCCAGCAGCTTGGGACAGGGGGCCCCACGCTATGGCTACACCTTC	CASSLGQGAPRYGYTF
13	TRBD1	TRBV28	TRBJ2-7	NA	TGTGCCAGCAGGATTTGGACAGGAGGCGAGCAGTACTTC	CASRIWTGGEQYF
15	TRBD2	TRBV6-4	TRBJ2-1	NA	TGTGCCAGCAGCTCACTAGCGGGAGAGGGGAATGAGCAGTTCTTC	CASSSLAGEGNEQFF